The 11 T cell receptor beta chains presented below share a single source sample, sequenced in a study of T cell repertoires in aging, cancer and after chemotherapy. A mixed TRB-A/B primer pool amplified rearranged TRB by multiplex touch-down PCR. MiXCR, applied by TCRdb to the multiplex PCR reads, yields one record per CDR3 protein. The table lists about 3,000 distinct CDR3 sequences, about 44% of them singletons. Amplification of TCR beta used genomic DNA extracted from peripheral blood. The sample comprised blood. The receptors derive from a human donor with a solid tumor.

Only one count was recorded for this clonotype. The CDR3 coding sequence is TGTGCCAGCAGCCGTCCGACAGGGGAGAACACTGAAGCTTTCTTT. Protein product: CASSRPTGENTEAFF. The rearrangement joins TRBV5-4 to TRBJ1-1; 8 bases align to TRBD1. With 4 bases clipped from V and 1 base from J, the junction kept 6 bases outside the gene matches. This CDR3 is 15 amino acids long. Germline assignment: CDR1 SGHNT and CDR2 YYREEE (reference sequence).

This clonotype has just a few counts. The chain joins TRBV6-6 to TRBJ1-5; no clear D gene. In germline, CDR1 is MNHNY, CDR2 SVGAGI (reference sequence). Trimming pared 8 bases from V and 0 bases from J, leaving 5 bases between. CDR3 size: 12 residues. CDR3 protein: CASGDSNQPQHF. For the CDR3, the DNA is TGTGCCAGCGGCGATAGCAATCAGCCCCAGCATTTT.

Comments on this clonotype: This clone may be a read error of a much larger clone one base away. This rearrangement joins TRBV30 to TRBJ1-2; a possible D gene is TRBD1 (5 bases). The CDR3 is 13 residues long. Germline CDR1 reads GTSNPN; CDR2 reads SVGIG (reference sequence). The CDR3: CACSVGDAYGYTF. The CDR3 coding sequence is TGTGCCTGTAGTGTAGGGGACGCCTATGGCTACACCTTC.

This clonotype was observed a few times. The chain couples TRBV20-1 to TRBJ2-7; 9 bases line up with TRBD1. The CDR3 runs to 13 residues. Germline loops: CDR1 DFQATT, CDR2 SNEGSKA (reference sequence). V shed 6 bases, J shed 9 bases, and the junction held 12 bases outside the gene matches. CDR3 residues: CSAIRLGQGWQYF. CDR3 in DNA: TGCAGTGCAATCAGACTGGGACAGGGCTGGCAGTACTTC.

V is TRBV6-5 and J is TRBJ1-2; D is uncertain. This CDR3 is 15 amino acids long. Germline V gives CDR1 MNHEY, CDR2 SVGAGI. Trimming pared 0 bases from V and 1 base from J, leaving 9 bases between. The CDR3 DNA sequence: TGTGCCAGCAGTTACTCGGCAGGTATTAACTATGGCTACACCTTC. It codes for CASSYSAGINYGYTF.

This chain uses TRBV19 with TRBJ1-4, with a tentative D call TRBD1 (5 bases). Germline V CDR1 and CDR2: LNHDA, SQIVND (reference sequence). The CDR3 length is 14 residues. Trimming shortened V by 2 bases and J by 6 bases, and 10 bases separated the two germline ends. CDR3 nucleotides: TGTGCCAGTAGTATAAGACAGTTGGATGAAAAACTGTTTTTT. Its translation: CASSIRQLDEKLFF. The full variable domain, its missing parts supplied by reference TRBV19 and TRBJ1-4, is DGGITQSPKYLFRKEGQNVTLSCEQNLNHDAMYWYRQDPGQGLRLIYYSQIVNDFQKGDIAEGYSVSREKKESFPLTVTSAQKNPTAFYLCASSIRQLDEKLFFGSGTQLSVL.

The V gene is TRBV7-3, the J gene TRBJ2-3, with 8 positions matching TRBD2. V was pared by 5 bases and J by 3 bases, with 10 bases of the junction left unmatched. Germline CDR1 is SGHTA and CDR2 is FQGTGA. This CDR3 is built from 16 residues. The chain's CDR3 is CASSQDSGMATDTQYF. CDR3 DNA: TGTGCCAGCAGCCAAGATAGCGGGATGGCAACAGATACGCAGTATTTT.

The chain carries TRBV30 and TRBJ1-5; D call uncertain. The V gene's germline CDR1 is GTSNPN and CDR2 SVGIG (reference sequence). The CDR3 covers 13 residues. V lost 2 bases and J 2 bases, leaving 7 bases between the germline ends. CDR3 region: CAWSKQGNQPQHF. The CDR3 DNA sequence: TGTGCCTGGAGTAAGCAGGGCAATCAGCCCCAGCATTTT.

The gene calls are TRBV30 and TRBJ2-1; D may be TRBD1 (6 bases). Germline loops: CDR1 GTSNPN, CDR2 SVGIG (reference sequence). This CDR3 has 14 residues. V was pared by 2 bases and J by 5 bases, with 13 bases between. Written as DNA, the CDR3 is TGTGCCTGGAGTAGAGACAGGTCCCACAATGAGCAGTTCTTC. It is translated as CAWSRDRSHNEQFF.

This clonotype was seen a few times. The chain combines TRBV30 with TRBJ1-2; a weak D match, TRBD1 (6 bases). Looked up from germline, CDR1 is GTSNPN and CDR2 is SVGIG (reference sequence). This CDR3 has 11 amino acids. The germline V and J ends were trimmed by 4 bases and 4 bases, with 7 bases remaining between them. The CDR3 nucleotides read TGTGCCTGGAAGGGGGGCTATGGCTACACCTTC. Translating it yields CAWKGGYGYTF. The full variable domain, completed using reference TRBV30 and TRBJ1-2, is SQTIHQWPATLVQPVGSPLSLECTVEGTSNPNLYWYRQAAGRGLQLLFYSVGIGQISSEVPQNLSASRPQDRQFILSSKKLLLSDSGFYLCAWKGGYGYTFGSGTRLTVV.

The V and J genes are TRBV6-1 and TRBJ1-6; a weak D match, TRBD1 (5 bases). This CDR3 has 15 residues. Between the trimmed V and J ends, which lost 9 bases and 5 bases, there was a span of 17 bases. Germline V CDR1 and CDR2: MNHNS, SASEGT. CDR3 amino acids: CASEPAGYDNSPLHF. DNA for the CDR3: TGTGCCAGTGAGCCGGCAGGGTACGATAATTCACCCCTCCACTTT.